This note documents a single T cell receptor beta chain sequence. What it binds is not known. The CDR3 is 15 residues long. The V gene lost 1 base and the J gene lost 1 base, with 10 bases spanning the gap. Germline lookup yields CDR1 SGHTA and CDR2 FQGTGA. These data are taken from a study of response to subunit inactivated influenza vaccine. Notes on the study in general: After each seasonal influenza vaccination, few new T cells are recruited, the authors suggested.

In TCRdb, the RT-PCR reads were re-called with MiXCR into one record per CDR3 protein. The data hold approximately 500,000 distinct CDR3 sequences, with 13% observed a single time. The source of this sequence is a man in his fifties who received an inactivated influenza vaccine. The chain recombines TRBV7-3 with TRBJ2-5, with unresolved D. The sequenced sample was PBMCs from blood, obtained around seven weeks after vaccination. The CDR3 region has the DNA TGTGCCAGCAGCTTAAGGGGTGAGATCCAAGAGACCCAGTACTTC. Its protein product is CASSLRGEIQETQYF. Together with reference TRBV7-3 and TRBJ2-5, the CDR3 gives the full variable domain: GAGVSQTPSNKVTEKGKYVELRCDPISGHTALYWYRQSLGQGPEFLIYFQGTGAADDSGLPNDRFFAVRPEGSVSTLKIQRTERGDSAVYLCASSLRGEIQETQYFGPGTRLLVL.